Detailed here is one T cell receptor beta chain. This sample was taken from a study of shared clonotypes between healthy human individuals. V gave up 4 bases and J gave up 3 bases; unmatched junction bases: 5. The CDR3 sequence is 14 residues long. Germline values: CDR1 SGHRS, CDR2 YFSETQ. Donors included only healthy HIV-negative adults lacking recent acute infections or vaccinations. The method was immunoSEQ multiplex PCR; TCRdb's version includes in-frame clones alone and lacks a portion of them. The table records hundreds of thousands of clones, 70% to 80% of them present only once. Sequenced: PBMCs. J is TRBJ1-1 and V is TRBV5-1, with 8 bases matching TRBD1. The TCR sequence derives from a woman aged 35 to 49 in good health. Some clones in this sample may be carry-over from other donors' samples. This CDR3 reads CASSGQGVHTEAFF. As DNA, the CDR3 is TGCGCCAGCAGCGGACAGGGAGTTCACACTGAAGCTTTCTTT.